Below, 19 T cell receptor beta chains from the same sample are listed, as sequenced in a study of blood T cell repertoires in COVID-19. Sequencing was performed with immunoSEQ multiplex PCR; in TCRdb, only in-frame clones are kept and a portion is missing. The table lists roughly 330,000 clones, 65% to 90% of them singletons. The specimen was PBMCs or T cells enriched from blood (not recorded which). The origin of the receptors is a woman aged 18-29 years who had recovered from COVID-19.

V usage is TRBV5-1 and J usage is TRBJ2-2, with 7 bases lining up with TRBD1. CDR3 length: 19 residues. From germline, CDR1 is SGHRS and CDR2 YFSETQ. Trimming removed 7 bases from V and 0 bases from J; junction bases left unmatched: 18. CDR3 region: CASEKTGQGINANTGELFF. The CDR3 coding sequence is TGCGCCAGCGAAAAGACAGGGCAGGGGATTAACGCGAACACCGGGGAGCTGTTTTTT.

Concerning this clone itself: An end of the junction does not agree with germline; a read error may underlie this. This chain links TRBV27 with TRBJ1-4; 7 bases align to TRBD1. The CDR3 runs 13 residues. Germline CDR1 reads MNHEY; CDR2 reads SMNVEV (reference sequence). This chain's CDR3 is CASRPSTGQKLFF. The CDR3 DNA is TGTGCCAGCAGGCCCTCGACAGGGCAAAAGCTGTTTTTT.

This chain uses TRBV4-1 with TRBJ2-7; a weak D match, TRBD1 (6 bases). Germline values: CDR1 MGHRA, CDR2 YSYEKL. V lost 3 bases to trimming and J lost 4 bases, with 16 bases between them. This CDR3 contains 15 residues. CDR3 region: CASSQGTGQSYEQYF. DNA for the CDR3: TGCGCCAGCAGCCAGGGCACCGGACAGTCTTACGAGCAGTACTTC.

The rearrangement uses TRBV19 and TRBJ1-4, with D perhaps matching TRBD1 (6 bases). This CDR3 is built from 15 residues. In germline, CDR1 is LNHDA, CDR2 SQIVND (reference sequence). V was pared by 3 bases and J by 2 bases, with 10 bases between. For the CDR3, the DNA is TGTGCCAGTAGTATGGGGGCGGTCACTAATGAAAAACTGTTTTTT. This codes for CASSMGAVTNEKLFF.

This chain's CDR3 is CASSELAAPNTGELFF. DNA of the CDR3: TGTGCCAGCAGTGAACTAGCGGCGCCGAACACCGGGGAGCTGTTTTTT. The chain joins TRBV2 to TRBJ2-2; 7 bases fit TRBD2. V trimming: 2 bases; J trimming: 0 bases; junction bases outside the gene matches: 3. The CDR3 totals 16 residues. Germline lookup yields CDR1 SNHLY and CDR2 FYNNEI.

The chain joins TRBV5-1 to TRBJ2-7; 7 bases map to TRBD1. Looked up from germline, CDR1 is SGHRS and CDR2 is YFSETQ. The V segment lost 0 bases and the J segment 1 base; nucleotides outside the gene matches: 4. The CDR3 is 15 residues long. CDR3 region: CASSLAGQVSYEQYF. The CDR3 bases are TGCGCCAGCAGCTTGGCTGGACAGGTATCCTACGAGCAGTACTTC.

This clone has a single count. For the CDR3, the DNA is TGTGCCAGCGGGGGTCTACGGGAGTTCTATACGCAGTATTTT. Amino acid sequence: CASGGLREFYTQYF. J is TRBJ2-3 and V is TRBV28, with D possibly matching TRBD2 (6 bases). The CDR3 is 14 amino acids. V lost 8 bases and J 7 bases, leaving 19 bases between the germline ends. The germline V gene encodes CDR1 MDHEN and CDR2 SYDVKM. Complete variable domain (other parts from reference TRBV28 and TRBJ2-3): DVKVTQSSRYLVKRTGEKVFLECVQDMDHENMFWYRQDPGLGLRLIYFSYDVKMKEKGDIPEGYSVSREKKERFSLILESASTNQTSMYLCASGGLREFYTQYFGPGTRLTVL.

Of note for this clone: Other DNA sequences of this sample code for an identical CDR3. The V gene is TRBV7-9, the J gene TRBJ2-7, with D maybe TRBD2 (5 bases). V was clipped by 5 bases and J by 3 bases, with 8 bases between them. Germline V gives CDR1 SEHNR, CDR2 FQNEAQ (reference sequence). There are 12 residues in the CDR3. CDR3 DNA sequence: TGTGCCAGCAGCCGGACTGGCTACGAGCAGTACTTC. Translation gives CASSRTGYEQYF.

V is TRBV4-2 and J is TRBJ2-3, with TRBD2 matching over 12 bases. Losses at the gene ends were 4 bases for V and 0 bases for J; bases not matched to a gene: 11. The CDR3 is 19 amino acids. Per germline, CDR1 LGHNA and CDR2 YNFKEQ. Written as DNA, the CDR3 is TGTGCCAGCAGCCGGAGACTAGCGGGAGTTTACGGGAGCACAGATACGCAGTATTTT. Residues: CASSRRLAGVYGSTDTQYF.

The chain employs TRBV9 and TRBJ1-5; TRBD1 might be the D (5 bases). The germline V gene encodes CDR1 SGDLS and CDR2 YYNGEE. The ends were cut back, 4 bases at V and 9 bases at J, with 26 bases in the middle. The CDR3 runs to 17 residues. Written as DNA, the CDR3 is TGTGCCAGCAGCCCTCCTGGGGCATTAATAGGCCATCGGCCCCAGCATTTT. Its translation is CASSPPGALIGHRPQHF.

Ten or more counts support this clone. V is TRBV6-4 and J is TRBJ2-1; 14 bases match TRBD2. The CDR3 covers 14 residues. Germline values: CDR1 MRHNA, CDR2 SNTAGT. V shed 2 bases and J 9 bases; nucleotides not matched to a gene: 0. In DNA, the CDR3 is TGTGCCAGCAGTGACGGGACTAGCGGGAGTGAGCAGTTCTTC. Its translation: CASSDGTSGSEQFF.

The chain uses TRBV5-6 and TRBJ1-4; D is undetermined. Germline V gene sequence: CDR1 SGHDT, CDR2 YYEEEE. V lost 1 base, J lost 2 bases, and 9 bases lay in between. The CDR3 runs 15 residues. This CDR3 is CASSLSVVTNEKLFF. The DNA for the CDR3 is TGTGCCAGCAGCTTGAGCGTGGTGACTAATGAAAAACTGTTTTTT.

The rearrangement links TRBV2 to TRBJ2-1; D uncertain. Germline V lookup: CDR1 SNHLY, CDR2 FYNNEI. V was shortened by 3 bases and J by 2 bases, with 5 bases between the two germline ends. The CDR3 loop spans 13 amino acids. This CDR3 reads CASSEQTYNEQFF. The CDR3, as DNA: TGTGCCAGCAGTGAGCAGACCTACAATGAGCAGTTCTTC.

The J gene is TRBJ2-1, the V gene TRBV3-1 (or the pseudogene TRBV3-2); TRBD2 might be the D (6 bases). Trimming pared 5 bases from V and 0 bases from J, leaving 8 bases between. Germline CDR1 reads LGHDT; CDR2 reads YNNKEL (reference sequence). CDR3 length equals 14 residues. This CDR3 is CASSIADSYNEQFF. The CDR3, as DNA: TGTGCCAGCAGCATAGCGGACTCCTACAATGAGCAGTTCTTC.

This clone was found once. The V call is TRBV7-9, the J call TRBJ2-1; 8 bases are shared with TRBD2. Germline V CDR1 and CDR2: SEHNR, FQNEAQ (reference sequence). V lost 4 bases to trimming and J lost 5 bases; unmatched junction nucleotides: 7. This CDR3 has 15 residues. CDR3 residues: CASSSFPGGNNEQFF. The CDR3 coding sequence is TGTGCCAGCAGCTCCTTCCCGGGGGGGAACAATGAGCAGTTCTTC.

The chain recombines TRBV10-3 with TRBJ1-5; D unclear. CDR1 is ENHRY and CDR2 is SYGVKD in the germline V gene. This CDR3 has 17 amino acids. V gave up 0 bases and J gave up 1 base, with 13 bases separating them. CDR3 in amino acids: CAISESADFGSNQPQHF. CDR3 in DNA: TGTGCCATCAGTGAGTCCGCCGACTTTGGGAGCAATCAGCCCCAGCATTTT.

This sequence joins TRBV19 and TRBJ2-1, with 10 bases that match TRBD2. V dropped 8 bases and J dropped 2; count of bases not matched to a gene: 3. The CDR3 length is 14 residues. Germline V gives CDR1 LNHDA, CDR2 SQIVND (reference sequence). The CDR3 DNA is TGTGCCAGTCAGCTAGCGGGAGCCTACAATGAGCAGTTCTTC. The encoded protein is CASQLAGAYNEQFF.

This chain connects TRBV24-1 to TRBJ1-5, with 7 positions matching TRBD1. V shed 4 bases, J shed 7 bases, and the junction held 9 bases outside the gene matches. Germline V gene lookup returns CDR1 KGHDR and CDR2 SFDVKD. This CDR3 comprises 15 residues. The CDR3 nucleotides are TGTGCCACCAGTGACCTGGACAGGTCCGTACAGCCCCAGCATTTT. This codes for CATSDLDRSVQPQHF.

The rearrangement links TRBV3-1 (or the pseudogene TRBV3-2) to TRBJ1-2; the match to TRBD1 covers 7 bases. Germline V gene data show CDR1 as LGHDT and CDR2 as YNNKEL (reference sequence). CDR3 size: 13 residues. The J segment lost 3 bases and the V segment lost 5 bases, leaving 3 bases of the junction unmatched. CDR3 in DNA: TGTGCCAGCAGCTACGGGACAGACTATGGCTACACCTTC. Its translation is CASSYGTDYGYTF.